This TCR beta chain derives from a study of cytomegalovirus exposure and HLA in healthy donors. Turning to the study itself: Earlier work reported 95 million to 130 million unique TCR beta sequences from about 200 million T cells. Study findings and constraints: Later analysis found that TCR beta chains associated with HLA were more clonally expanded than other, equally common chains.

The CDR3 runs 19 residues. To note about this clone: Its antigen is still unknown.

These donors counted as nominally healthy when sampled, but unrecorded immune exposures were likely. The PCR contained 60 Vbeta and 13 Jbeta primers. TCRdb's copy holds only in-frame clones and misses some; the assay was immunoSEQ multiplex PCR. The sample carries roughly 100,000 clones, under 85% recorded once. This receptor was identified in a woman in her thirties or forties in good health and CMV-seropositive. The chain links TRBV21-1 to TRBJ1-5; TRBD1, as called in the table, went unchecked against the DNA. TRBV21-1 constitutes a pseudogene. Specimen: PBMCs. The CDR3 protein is CASSKVPKQKGDSNQPQHF. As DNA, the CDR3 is TGTGCCAGCAGCAAAGTTCCTAAACAGAAGGGGGATAGCAATCAGCCCCAGCATTTT.